Only a few counts were recorded for the clone carrying this T cell receptor (beta chain). What it binds is not known. The source of the sample is a study of T cells in Graves' hyperthyroidism and ophthalmopathy. For the study at large: The blood sample was taken at first diagnosis, before treatment began. Overall study findings and caveats: Ophthalmopathy was identified by the model a median around 6.9 months ahead of onset.

The TCR beta CDR3 regions underwent amplification using RNA transcripts as the source. First-round RT-PCR with HTBI primers amplified the TCR CDR3 region. Each CDR3 protein is one row after TCRdb ran MiXCR on the multiplex PCR reads. The repertoire holds 650,000 to 700,000 distinct CDR3 sequences, with 17% as singletons. Germline V gene data show CDR1 as LGHDT and CDR2 as YNNKEL (reference sequence). The trim removed 0 bases at V and 3 bases at J, leaving 6 bases unmatched. This CDR3 contains 17 residues. Researchers barred patients who had uncontrolled infection, other autoimmune disease, pregnancy or lactation.

The material sequenced was blood. J is TRBJ2-2 and V is TRBV3-1; TRBD1 matches 8 bases. The receptor's source is a man aged 50 or older with Graves' hyperthyroidism. The DNA of the CDR3 is TGTGCCAGCAGCCAAGATCTACGGGACAGGTACACCGGGGAGCTGTTTTTT. Translation gives CASSQDLRDRYTGELFF. Complete variable domain (other parts from reference TRBV3-1 and TRBJ2-2): DTAVSQTPKYLVTQMGNDKSIKCEQNLGHDTMYWYKQDSKKFLKIMFSYNNKELIINETVPNRFSPKSPDKAHLNLHINSLELGDSAVYFCASSQDLRDRYTGELFFGEGSRLTVL.